This record looks at one TCR beta chain sequence and its context. Method: immunoSEQ multiplex PCR; TCRdb's copy keeps in-frame clones and lacks some. The sample lists fewer than 3 million clones, roughly 92% occurring once. The data were taken from a study of shared clonotypes between healthy human individuals. Germline values: CDR1 SGHRS, CDR2 YFSETQ. This CDR3 has 14 residues. Germline trimming cut 9 bases from V and 5 bases from J; bases unmatched to any gene: 4. The receptor's source is a man in his late teens or twenties in good health. Some clones in this sample may be carry-over from other donors' samples. The chain combines TRBV5-1 with TRBJ2-2; 13 bases agree with TRBD2. Source material: naive CD4+ T cells from PBMCs. The sample's subset: CD45RA+ positively selected. CDR3 in DNA: TGCGCCAACCCGGGACTAGCGGGAACCGGGGAGCTGTTTTTT. It yields the protein CANPGLAGTGELFF. Full variable domain (remainder filled in from reference TRBV5-1 and TRBJ2-2): KAGVTQTPRYLIKTRGQQVTLSCSPISGHRSVSWYQQTPGQGLQFLFEYFSETQRNKGNFPGRFSGRQFSNSRSEMNVSTLELGDSALYLCANPGLAGTGELFFGEGSRLTVL.